This TCR beta chain was retrieved from a study of vaccination and CD4 T cells after COVID-19 (dated by TCRdb to the early 2020s). General notes on the study: The convalescent cohort included six males and four females, with two Hispanic individuals, seven Caucasians, two Asians and one multiracial person. Two doses of either the Pfizer-BioNTech BNT162b2 vaccine (n=8) or the Moderna mRNA-1273 vaccine (n=2) were administered to participants. Post-COVID blood samples were collected from convalescent patients a median of roughly 100 days after diagnosis, with a range of about 35 to 170 days. The time from the second vaccine dose to post-vaccine blood sampling had a median of roughly 79 days and ranged from about 12 to 250 days. The cultures were stimulated with overlapping spike peptide pools from SARS-CoV-2 and from the common cold coronaviruses HCoV-NL63, HCoV-OC43 and HCoV-229E. Control cultures received a CEFX viral epitope pool as the positive control, an HIV-1 Nef peptide pool as the negative control, or no peptide. In 10 COVID-19 convalescent patients and a few infection-naive healthy vaccine recipients, researchers compared the spike-specific CD4+ TCR repertoire from before mRNA vaccination with the repertoire from after.

This specimen's treatment or condition label, per the study, means: roughly ten-day PBMC culture with coronavirus spike peptide pools or control peptides (ViraFEST assay). The ViraFEST assay was used in the study, in which antigen-specific T cells were expanded with peptide pools and expanded clonotypes were subsequently identified by TCR sequencing. The absence of prior SARS-CoV-2 infection in healthy vaccine recipients was confirmed by negative nucleocapsid antibody tests before and after vaccination. Each well held 1.5 million to 2.5 million PBMCs cultured with around 10 ug/ml peptide pools in IMDM containing approximately 5% human AB serum and around 10 IU/ml IL-2. Half of the culture medium was replaced with fresh IL-2-containing medium on days 3 and 7. After less than twelve days of culture, CD4+ T cells were isolated by negative selection with the EasySep CD4+ T cell isolation kit. Ficoll-Paque Plus gradient centrifugation was used to isolate PBMCs from whole blood, and the isolated PBMCs were then either used fresh or cryopreserved at -140C. Each culture condition was generally run in triplicate wells.

A remark on this clonotype: Its antigen is currently not known. Per-base quality was not reported, and no clone a single base away is much larger than it.

Library prep was done by PCR. DNA from cultured CD4+ T cells was subjected to TCR sequencing with the Oncomine TCR Beta short-read assay at the Johns Hopkins FTIC core. The QIAamp micro DNA kit was used to extract genomic DNA from the cultured CD4+ T cells. Oncomine TCR Beta libraries from cultured CD4+ T cells were pooled using unique dual indexes and sequenced on an Illumina iSeq 100. The original methods were these. Non-productive sequences were filtered out, and CDR3s that did not start with C, did not end with F or W, or were shorter than 7 amino acids were discarded. The MANAFEST web application was used to identify antigen-specific clonotypes by comparing peptide-stimulated wells against reference wells and other culture wells. To be called positive, a clone needed an FDR below 0.05, an odds ratio above 5, and a productive frequency above 0.1% in at least two of three replicate wells. Cross-reactive clonotypes were defined as significantly expanded in both SARS-CoV-2 spike wells and at least one common cold coronavirus spike condition. Using R version 3.6.1, CDR3 homology was evaluated through Levenshtein distances (stringdist) along with unrooted phylogenetic trees (ape). TCRdb took the public reads, trimmed them with fastp at Q25, ran MiXCR for clone calling and kept in-frame beta chains. Each CDR3 protein gets just one entry, which takes the most common genes and DNA from the rows behind it. The V and J calls follow TCRdb's processing rather than the paper's. The sample table holds about 16,000 distinct CDR3 sequences, of which around 72% were seen once. Together, the top ten hold over 8.5% of the sample.

Here is what the overall study found, with its caveats: The number of convalescent patients in the study was relatively small, and the study did not examine early timepoints following natural infection. The median count of SARS-CoV-2-reactive clonotypes went up from 21 after infection to 30 to 40 after vaccination, although the change was not significant. Nearly all vaccine-specific clones in convalescent patients (304 of 307) were mono-reactive for SARS-CoV-2 spike rather than cross-reactive with common cold coronaviruses. Among convalescent patients, a median about 90% of the SARS-CoV-2-reactive clones seen after vaccination appeared only after vaccination, which suggests priming specific to the vaccine.

From V the trimming removes 5 bases and from J it removes 5 bases, while the gene matches leave 5 bases of the junction unaccounted for. The CDR3, from cysteine to phenylalanine, totals 13 residues. Only CDR3 DNA is held: 39 bases, read in frame from base 1. The germline V gene encodes CDR1 ENHRY and CDR2 SYGVKD. The specimen was CD4+ T cells from blood, cultured in vitro, collected after SARS-CoV-2 vaccination. This sequence was found in a human donor who received a COVID-19 vaccine. The chain was built from TRBV10-3 and TRBJ1-1; 7 middle bases align to TRBD1. The CDR3 here reads CAISHGRGTEAFF. The DNA sequence is TGTGCCATCAGTCATGGCAGGGGGACTGAAGCTTTCTTT.